This TCR beta chain was retrieved from a study of neurological immune-mediated disorders. Germline V gene lookup returns CDR1 SGDLS and CDR2 YYNGEE. The V gene lost 0 bases and the J gene lost 2 bases, with 6 bases spanning the gap. CDR3 size: 15 residues. This clonotype was observed many times. Sorted libraries came from 1 million CD4+ or CD8+ T cells. The cDNA came from 5'RACE with 10-nucleotide random UMIs. TCRdb ran MiXCR on the 5' RACE reads and lists one entry per CDR3 protein. The sample includes approximately 40,000 distinct CDR3 sequences, about 14% of them seen just once. What was sequenced was CD4+ T cells from blood. The rearrangement uses TRBV9 and TRBJ2-6; no firm D call. The receptor comes from a woman aged 55-75 years with HTLV-1-associated myelopathy (HAM/TSP). The CDR3 loop is CASSVGGTGANVLTF. CDR3 nucleotide sequence: TGTGCCAGCAGCGTAGGAGGAACTGGGGCCAACGTCCTGACTTTC.